Shown below are 10 T cell receptor beta chains from a single sample sequenced in a study of early T cells in non-severe SARS-CoV-2 infection. TCRdb analysed the 5' RACE reads with MiXCR anew, one entry per CDR3 protein. The table lists some 60,000 distinct CDR3 sequences, about 8.9% of them singletons. Sequencing was performed on whole blood. The source is an adult who was a healthcare worker with PCR-confirmed SARS-CoV-2 infection or an uninfected control (not recorded which).

This clonotype came up many times. The chain has TRBV18 and TRBJ2-7; D possibly corresponds to TRBD2 (6 bases). Per germline, CDR1 KGHSH and CDR2 LQKENI. This CDR3 has 15 amino acids. V was clipped by 0 bases and J by 5 bases, with 14 bases between them. This chain's CDR3 is CASSPPGLGRDEQYF. For the CDR3, the DNA is TGTGCCAGCTCACCACCGGGACTGGGTAGGGACGAGCAGTACTTC.

This clonotype was counted ten times or more. The chain employs TRBV6-1 and TRBJ2-2; possible D gene TRBD1, 7 bases. CDR1 MNHNS and CDR2 SASEGT come from the germline V gene. The CDR3 sequence is 14 residues long. V lost 6 bases and J lost 6, with 14 bases in between. CDR3 nucleotides: TGTGCCAGCAGGGAGGGGGCTAATGCCGGGGAGCTGTTTTTT. Encoded protein: CASREGANAGELFF.

This clonotype was picked up many times. The genes are TRBV7-2 and TRBJ2-3; D is uncertain. The CDR3 has 12 residues. Germline V gene lookup returns CDR1 SGHTA and CDR2 FQGNSA. Trimming removed 4 bases from V and 1 base from J, with 3 bases in between. Here the CDR3 reads CASSSRTDTQYF. CDR3 bases: TGTGCCAGCAGCTCTCGCACAGATACGCAGTATTTT. The variable domain in full, with the rest retrieved from reference TRBV7-2 and TRBJ2-3, is GAGVSQSPSNKVTEKGKDVELRCDPISGHTALYWYRQSLGQGLEFLIYFQGNSAPDKSGLPSDRFSAERTGGSVSTLTIQRTQQEDSAVYLCASSSRTDTQYFGPGTRLTVL.

Concerning this clonotype itself: It may be a read error: a sequence one base away is much more abundant. The chain carries TRBV2 and TRBJ2-2, with D possibly being TRBD2 (6 bases). This CDR3 has 16 amino acids. CDR1 and CDR2 from the germline V gene are SNHLY and FYNNEI. The CDR3: CVSTTGTFQYTGELFF. CDR3 in DNA: TGTGTCAGTACGACGGGGACTTTTCAATACACCGGGGAGCTGTTTTTT. Supplemented by reference TRBV2 and TRBJ2-2, the full variable domain reads EPEVTQTPSHQVTQMGQEVILRCVPISNHLYFYWYRQILGQKVEFLVSFYNNEISEKSEIFDDQFSVERPDGSNFTLKIRSTKLEDSAMYFCVSTTGTFQYTGELFFGEGSRLTVL.

The sample holds many counts of this clonotype. The rearrangement joins TRBV30 to TRBJ2-7; 7 bases match TRBD1. J lost 1 base, V lost 4 bases, and 7 bases had no gene match. Germline lookup yields CDR1 GTSNPN and CDR2 SVGIG (reference sequence). This CDR3 is 14 amino acids long. The CDR3 loop reads CAWTRQGASYEQYF. The CDR3 bases are TGTGCCTGGACTAGACAGGGAGCTTCCTACGAGCAGTACTTC.

The chain recombines TRBV18 with TRBJ2-1; D call uncertain. The CDR3 consists of 17 residues. The germline CDR1 and CDR2 sequences are KGHSH and LQKENI. V gave up 2 bases and J gave up 2 bases, with 16 bases separating them. DNA of the CDR3: TGTGCCAGCTCACCATGGCAGGCCTACAACACCTACAATGAGCAGTTCTTC. Encoded protein: CASSPWQAYNTYNEQFF.

This clonotype was picked up many times. The chain has TRBV20-1 and TRBJ2-1; D gene uncertain. V was trimmed by 6 bases and J by 0 bases, leaving 12 bases between them. Germline V gives CDR1 DFQATT, CDR2 SNEGSKA (reference sequence). The CDR3 has 14 residues. The CDR3 is CSAPPTRSYNEQFF. The CDR3 nucleotides read TGCAGTGCCCCCCCAACCCGCTCCTACAATGAGCAGTTCTTC.

This clonotype was counted many times. The genes are TRBV7-2 and TRBJ1-4; no definite D call. The germline V gene encodes CDR1 SGHTA and CDR2 FQGNSA. The CDR3 covers 13 residues. Deletions cut 5 bases from V and 8 bases from J, with 12 bases between. The CDR3 here is CASSRSSEEKLFF. The CDR3 nucleotides read TGTGCCAGCAGCCGGTCCTCTGAGGAAAAACTGTTTTTT. Full variable domain (missing parts from reference TRBV7-2 and TRBJ1-4): GAGVSQSPSNKVTEKGKDVELRCDPISGHTALYWYRQSLGQGLEFLIYFQGNSAPDKSGLPSDRFSAERTGGSVSTLTIQRTQQEDSAVYLCASSRSSEEKLFFGSGTQLSVL.

This clonotype was seen a handful of times. The V gene is TRBV19, the J gene TRBJ2-1; the D is unclear. V shed 6 bases and J shed 7 bases, with 16 bases lying between them. CDR1 and CDR2 from the germline V gene are LNHDA and SQIVND (reference sequence). The CDR3 consists of 14 residues. CDR3 in amino acids: CASRGGSRRNEQFF. The CDR3 coding sequence is TGTGCCAGTAGGGGTGGTTCTCGGCGAAATGAGCAGTTCTTC.

This chain uses TRBV18 with TRBJ2-3; 11 bases align to TRBD2. This CDR3 spans 17 amino acids. Trimming took 4 bases from V and 8 from J; bases not matched to a gene: 14. Germline CDR1 and CDR2: KGHSH and LQKENI. Here the CDR3 reads CASSLKPGLAAVGTQYF. The CDR3, as DNA: TGTGCCAGCTCACTGAAACCGGGACTAGCGGCTGTAGGTACGCAGTATTTT.